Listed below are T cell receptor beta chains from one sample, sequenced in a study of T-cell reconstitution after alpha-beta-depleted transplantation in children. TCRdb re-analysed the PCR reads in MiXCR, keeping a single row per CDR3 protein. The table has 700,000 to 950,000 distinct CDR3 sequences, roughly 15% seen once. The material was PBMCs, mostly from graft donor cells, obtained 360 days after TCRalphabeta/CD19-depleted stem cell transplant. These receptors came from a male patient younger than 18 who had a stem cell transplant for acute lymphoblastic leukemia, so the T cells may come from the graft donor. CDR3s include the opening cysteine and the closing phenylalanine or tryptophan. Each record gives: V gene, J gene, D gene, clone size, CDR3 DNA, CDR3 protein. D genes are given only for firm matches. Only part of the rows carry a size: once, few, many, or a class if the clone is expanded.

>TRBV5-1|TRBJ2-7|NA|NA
TGCGCCAGCAGCCCACCCTCTGGGGAAATCTTCTACGAGCAGTACTTC
CASSPPSGEIFYEQYF
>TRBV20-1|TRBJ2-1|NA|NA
TGCTGTGCTAGGGGGTGGAGAACGCAGGGTGAGCAGTTCTTC
CCARGWRTQGEQFF
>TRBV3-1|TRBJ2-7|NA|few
TGTGCCAGCAGCCAAACGCCCCACGAGCAGTACTTC
CASSQTPHEQYF
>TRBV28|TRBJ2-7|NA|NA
TGTGCCAGCACCCTCCGGGGGGCGACCTACGAGCAGTACTTC
CASTLRGATYEQYF
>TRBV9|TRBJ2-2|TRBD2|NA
TGTGCCAGCAGCGTAGCCGTACGGGAGGCCCCCACCGGGGAGCTGTTTTTT
CASSVAVREAPTGELFF
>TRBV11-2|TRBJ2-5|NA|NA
TGTGCCAGCAGACGGACCGCGAACCATCCCCAGTACTTC
CASRRTANHPQYF
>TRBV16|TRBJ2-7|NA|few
TGTGCCAGCAGCCCCTCCCGACAGACCTACGAGCAGTACTTC
CASSPSRQTYEQYF
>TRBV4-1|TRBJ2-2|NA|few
TGCGCCAGCAGCCAAGGATCTAGGGCAAGGGCCGGGGAGCTGTTTTTT
CASSQGSRARAGELFF
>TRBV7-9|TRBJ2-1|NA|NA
TGTGCCAGCAGTGCACCTAGGACAGCTTACAATGAGCAGTTCTTC
CASSAPRTAYNEQFF
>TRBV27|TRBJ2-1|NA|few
TGTGCCAGCAACCTGGGGGGTGACTACAATGAGCAGTTCTTC
CASNLGGDYNEQFF
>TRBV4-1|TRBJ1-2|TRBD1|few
TGCGCCAGCAGCCAAGTAGCGATCCTCCGGGACAGGGATGGCTACACCTTC
CASSQVAILRDRDGYTF
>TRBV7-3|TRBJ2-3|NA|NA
TGTGCCAGCAGCCCCCCCCTGCTGGATACGCAGTATTTT
CASSPPLLDTQYF
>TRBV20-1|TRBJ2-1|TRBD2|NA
TGCAGTGCTTTCGTGACTAGCGGGTTGTCCTACAATGAGCAGTTCTTC
CSAFVTSGLSYNEQFF
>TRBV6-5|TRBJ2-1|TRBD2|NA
TGTGCCAGCAGTTACTGGGCGGGAGGGTCCAATGAGCAGTTCTTC
CASSYWAGGSNEQFF
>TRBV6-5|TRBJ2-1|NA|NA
TGTGCCAGCAGTTACTTGACGACAGGTCGCTCCTACAATGAGCAGTTCTTC
CASSYLTTGRSYNEQFF
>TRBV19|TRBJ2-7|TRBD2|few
TGTGCCAGTAGTCGGGGACTAGCGGGAGATCTCGAGCAGTACTTC
CASSRGLAGDLEQYF